Below, 25 T cell receptor beta chains from the same sample are listed, as sequenced in a study of T-cell memory formation after mild COVID-19. TCRdb independently ran MiXCR on the 5' RACE reads; one entry per CDR3 protein. In the table there are 300,000 to 400,000 distinct CDR3 sequences, about 16% of which are singletons. Sequencing was carried out using PBMCs or a T cell subset sorted from them (not recorded which). The receptors were gathered from a man younger than 35 who had mild COVID-19 (a few samples of this study predate the infection). Cell type and time point are not known.

The rearrangement uses TRBV5-6 and TRBJ2-7; D remains ambiguous. The CDR3 covers 13 residues. V dropped 2 bases and J dropped 6 bases, with 12 bases sitting between them. Germline-derived CDR1 and CDR2 are SGHDT and YYEEEE. CDR3 region: CASSLLSRREQYF. DNA for the CDR3: TGTGCCAGCAGCTTACTGTCTAGACGCGAGCAGTACTTC.

Comment on this clonotype: Its ends do not fully match the called genes, so a read error is possible. This rearrangement joins TRBV11-3 to TRBJ2-3; TRBD2 matches at 8 bases. The CDR3 is 16 residues long. Germline-derived CDR1 and CDR2 are SGHNT and YENEEA. The CDR3 loop reads CASSLEPGLGTDTQYF. DNA for the CDR3: TGTGCCAGCAGCCTAGAACCGGGACTAGGCACAGATACGCAGTATTTT.

The chain carries TRBV12-3 or TRBV12-4 and TRBJ2-5; 10 nucleotides line up with TRBD2. The CDR3 contains 14 residues. J gave up 3 bases and V 3 bases, and 1 base lay outside the gene matches. The CDR3 nucleotides are TGTGCCAGCAGTTTTCTAGCGGGGGAAGAGACCCAGTACTTC. Its translation is CASSFLAGEETQYF.

There are a few counts of this clonotype. CDR3 sequence reads: CASRKGPTGYPTAGANVLTF. The DNA for the CDR3 is TGTGCCAGCAGGAAAGGTCCCACAGGGTACCCCACCGCTGGGGCCAACGTCCTGACTTTC. The V and J genes are TRBV7-6 and TRBJ2-6, with D possibly matching TRBD1 (6 bases). Germline CDR1 reads SGHVS; CDR2 reads FNYEAQ. V lost 6 bases to trimming and J lost 2 bases, with 26 bases between them. The CDR3 has 20 amino acids. Full variable domain (rest looked up from reference TRBV7-6 and TRBJ2-6): GAGVSQSPRYKVTKRGQDVALRCDPISGHVSLYWYRQALGQGPEFLTYFNYEAQQDKSGLPNDRFSAERPEGSISTLTIQRTEQRDSAMYRCASRKGPTGYPTAGANVLTFGAGSRLTVL.

This clonotype was detected only a few times. This chain joins TRBV6-2 or TRBV6-3 and TRBJ1-6; 7 nucleotides align to TRBD1. The CDR3 covers 15 residues. J was trimmed by 7 bases and V by 6 bases; bases with no gene match: 9. In germline, CDR1 is MNHEY, CDR2 SVGEGT. The CDR3 DNA sequence: TGTGCCAGCAGATTCGGACAGGCGGCGAATTCACCCCTCCACTTT. This codes for CASRFGQAANSPLHF.

This clonotype has at least ten counts. The V and J genes are TRBV5-1 and TRBJ2-7; 8 bases are shared with TRBD1. After removal of 4 bases from V and 5 bases from J, the junction contained 5 bases not matched to a gene. The CDR3 is made up of 13 amino acids. Germline-derived CDR1 and CDR2 are SGHRS and YFSETQ. The CDR3 DNA reads as TGCGCCAGCAGCCCGGACAGGGCCCACGAGCAGTACTTC. Translated, it gives CASSPDRAHEQYF.

The sample holds many counts of this clonotype. V is TRBV12-3 or TRBV12-4 and J is TRBJ2-7; tentative D call: TRBD1 (5 bases). This CDR3 comprises 13 residues. The V gene lost 3 bases and the J gene lost 3 bases, with 9 bases spanning the gap. The CDR3 DNA sequence: TGTGCCAGCAGTTTCGCCGACAGCTACGAGCAGTACTTC. Translated, it gives CASSFADSYEQYF.

The gene calls are TRBV4-1 and TRBJ1-6; D is perhaps TRBD1 (6 bases). V was shortened by 4 bases and J by 9 bases, with 19 bases between the two germline ends. The germline V gene has CDR1 MGHRA and CDR2 YSYEKL. CDR3 size: 16 residues. The CDR3: CASSLEPGRGSSPLHF. The DNA of the CDR3 is TGCGCCAGCAGCCTCGAGCCGGGAAGGGGGAGTTCACCCCTCCACTTT.

This clonotype was detected a few times. The genes are TRBV12-3 or TRBV12-4 and TRBJ2-2, with D possibly matching TRBD1 (5 bases). Trimming took off 8 bases at V and 2 bases at J, with 18 bases between the two ends. This CDR3 is 16 amino acids long. Written as DNA, the CDR3 is TGTGCCAGCGCCCCCCGGGCAGGGAAAAACACCGGGGAGCTGTTTTTT. Translation: CASAPRAGKNTGELFF.

This clonotype was seen many times. The chain couples TRBV5-1 to TRBJ2-1; D may be TRBD2 (5 bases). V gave up 0 bases and J gave up 0 bases, with 7 bases separating them. Per germline, CDR1 SGHRS and CDR2 YFSETQ. This CDR3 contains 15 residues. The CDR3 DNA reads as TGCGCCAGCAGCTTGGCAGCGGACTCCTACAATGAGCAGTTCTTC. Translating it yields CASSLAADSYNEQFF.

This clonotype was observed a few times. V usage is TRBV20-1 and J usage is TRBJ1-1; no definite D call. The V end lost 3 bases, the J end lost 1 base, and 9 bases lay between the germline ends. CDR1 DFQATT and CDR2 SNEGSKA come from the germline V gene (reference sequence). This CDR3 has 13 amino acids. CDR3 coding DNA: TGCAGTGCTAGTCTGGACTGGAACACTGAAGCTTTCTTT. It encodes CSASLDWNTEAFF.

The chain employs TRBV20-1 and TRBJ1-2; no clear D gene. Trimming took off 8 bases at V and 4 bases at J, with 17 bases between the two ends. From germline, CDR1 is DFQATT and CDR2 SNEGSKA (reference sequence). CDR3 size: 13 residues. The CDR3 nucleotides are TGCAGTACCTCCAAGGACCTCTTCTATGGCTACACCTTC. Encoded protein: CSTSKDLFYGYTF.

This clonotype was seen a few times. The CDR3 region has the DNA TGCGCCAGCACGACTCTGGGAAACCGGGGCACTGAAGCTTTCTTT. This sequence encodes CASTTLGNRGTEAFF. The chain recombines TRBV5-1 with TRBJ1-1; D not resolved. Germline loops: CDR1 SGHRS, CDR2 YFSETQ. This CDR3 has 15 amino acids. V was cut by 6 bases and J by 4 bases, with 19 bases left in between.

The chain links TRBV6-1 to TRBJ1-1; D is ambiguous. The germline V gene encodes CDR1 MNHNS and CDR2 SASEGT. The length of the CDR3 is 14 residues. Trimming stripped 10 bases from V and 3 bases from J, with 18 bases between. This chain's CDR3 is CATAPVLWYTEAFF. CDR3 nucleotide sequence: TGTGCCACCGCTCCCGTGTTGTGGTACACTGAAGCTTTCTTT.

The chain has TRBV20-1 and TRBJ2-3; TRBD2 aligns across 8 bases. The CDR3 totals 14 residues. The germline V gene encodes CDR1 DFQATT and CDR2 SNEGSKA (reference sequence). The V segment lost 5 bases and the J segment 2 bases; nucleotides outside the gene matches: 6. This chain's CDR3 is CSAFSGGPTDTQYF. The CDR3 DNA reads as TGCAGTGCTTTCAGCGGGGGACCCACAGATACGCAGTATTTT.

There are many counts of this clonotype. The V gene is TRBV20-1, the J gene TRBJ1-2; D may be TRBD1 (5 bases). CDR1 is DFQATT, CDR2 SNEGSKA, per germline (reference sequence). Trimming removed 3 bases from V and 5 bases from J, with 7 bases in between. The CDR3 totals 11 residues. In DNA, the CDR3 is TGCAGTGCTAGCGGGGGGTATGGCTACACCTTC. The encoded protein is CSASGGYGYTF.

The chain has TRBV6-5 and TRBJ2-7; D gene unclear. The V gene lost 0 bases and the J gene lost 0 bases, with 9 bases spanning the gap. This CDR3 is built from 15 residues. CDR1 MNHEY and CDR2 SVGAGI come from the germline V gene. The DNA of the CDR3 is TGTGCCAGCAGTTACTCCCGCATAAGCTCCTACGAGCAGTACTTC. Translation: CASSYSRISSYEQYF.

The genes are TRBV2 and TRBJ1-2; D call uncertain. This CDR3 contains 14 residues. V dropped 1 base and J dropped 5 bases, with 11 bases sitting between them. The V gene's germline CDR1 is SNHLY and CDR2 FYNNEI. CDR3 loop: CASSEEVSGYGYTF. The CDR3 DNA sequence: TGTGCCAGCAGTGAAGAGGTTTCTGGGTATGGCTACACCTTC.

The table lists this clonotype with a few counts. The chain couples TRBV6-2 or TRBV6-3 to TRBJ1-5; D ambiguous. V lost 6 bases to trimming and J lost 7 bases, with 10 bases between them. The CDR3 is 12 residues long. Germline V gives CDR1 MNHEY, CDR2 SVGEGT. CDR3 nucleotide sequence: TGTGCCAGCAGAACGGAGAGGCAGCCCCAGCATTTT. The encoded protein is CASRTERQPQHF.

This clonotype was seen only a few times. The V and J genes are TRBV4-3 and TRBJ2-3; 9 bases are shared with TRBD2. V was clipped by 5 bases and J by 7 bases; unmatched bases: 10. Germline V lookup: CDR1 LGHNA, CDR2 YSLEER. The CDR3 consists of 15 residues. The CDR3 DNA reads TGCGCCAGCAGCACAGCGGGGGGCGCCCTCTATACGCAGTATTTT. Protein sequence: CASSTAGGALYTQYF.

This clonotype turned up a few times. The rearrangement links TRBV2 to TRBJ2-4; 7 bases are shared with TRBD1. This CDR3 region has 15 residues. V lost 5 bases to trimming and J lost 3 bases; unmatched junction nucleotides: 7. Germline CDR1 SNHLY, CDR2 FYNNEI. CDR3 residues: CASSQPRDSKNIQYF. DNA of the CDR3: TGTGCCAGCAGTCAACCCCGGGACAGCAAAAACATTCAGTACTTC.

V gene TRBV9 combines with J gene TRBJ2-3; TRBD1 agrees at 7 bases. This CDR3 is built from 15 residues. CDR1 SGDLS and CDR2 YYNGEE come from the germline V gene. J lost 6 bases, V lost 0 bases, and 7 bases had no gene match. Here the CDR3 reads CASSVEGANWDTQYF. CDR3 nucleotide sequence: TGTGCCAGCAGCGTAGAGGGGGCAAATTGGGATACGCAGTATTTT.

The table lists this clonotype with a few counts. The rearrangement links TRBV5-1 to TRBJ1-4, with D tentatively TRBD1 (5 bases). This CDR3 has 17 amino acids. V lost 0 bases to trimming and J lost 8 bases, with 20 bases between them. The germline V gene has CDR1 SGHRS and CDR2 YFSETQ. This CDR3 reads CASSLDLGTGGTEKLFF. Written as DNA, the CDR3 is TGCGCCAGCAGCTTGGACCTGGGCACTGGCGGGACGGAAAAACTGTTTTTT.

This clonotype turned up a few times. The chain has TRBV4-1 and TRBJ1-2; D is undetermined. Germline V gene lookup returns CDR1 MGHRA and CDR2 YSYEKL. V lost 1 base, J lost 3 bases, and 12 bases lay in between. This CDR3 comprises 15 residues. The CDR3 coding sequence is TGCGCCAGCAGCCAAGTCGACGGTAGAGACTATGGCTACACCTTC. Its translation is CASSQVDGRDYGYTF.

This rearrangement joins TRBV12-3 or TRBV12-4 to TRBJ1-4; perhaps TRBD1 as D (6 bases). With 2 bases removed from V and 4 bases from J, the gap between germline ends came to 11 bases. The CDR3 runs to 15 residues. The CDR3 DNA is TGTGCCAGCAGTTTAAGAGGACAGAGTAATGAAAAACTGTTTTTT. Its protein product is CASSLRGQSNEKLFF.